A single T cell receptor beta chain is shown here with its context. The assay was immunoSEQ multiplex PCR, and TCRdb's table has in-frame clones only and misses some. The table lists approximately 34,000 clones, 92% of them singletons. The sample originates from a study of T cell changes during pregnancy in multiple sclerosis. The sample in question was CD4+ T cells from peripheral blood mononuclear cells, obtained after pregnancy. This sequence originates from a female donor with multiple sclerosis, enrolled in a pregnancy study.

The CDR3 here is CASSLLGGGLSTYEQYF. The CDR3 DNA reads TGTGCCAGCAGTTTATTGGGGGGAGGGCTCTCCACCTACGAGCAGTACTTC. V usage is TRBV28 and J usage is TRBJ2-7, with 7 bases fitting TRBD2. Trimming cost V 1 base and J 2 bases; bases outside gene matches: 11. Germline CDR1 MDHEN, CDR2 SYDVKM. The CDR3 spans 17 residues.